Shown below are 17 T cell receptor beta chains from a single sample sequenced in a study of cytomegalovirus exposure and HLA in healthy donors. The PCR was carried out with 60 Vbeta primers and 13 Jbeta primers. Produced via immunoSEQ multiplex PCR; TCRdb's table is partial and in-frame only. The table lists around 250,000 clones, 80% to 95% of them singletons. Specimen: PBMCs. These receptors originate from a girl aged 2 to 10 in good health and CMV-seronegative.

V usage is TRBV6-6 and J usage is TRBJ1-2; TRBD1 aligns across 7 bases. V was clipped by 0 bases and J by 4 bases; unmatched bases: 2. In germline, CDR1 is MNHNY, CDR2 SVGAGI (reference sequence). The CDR3 is made up of 14 amino acids. CDR3 sequence: CASSYSGDSYGYTF. In DNA, the CDR3 is TGTGCCAGCAGTTACTCGGGGGACAGCTATGGCTACACCTTC.

V and J are TRBV6-6 and TRBJ2-5, with TRBD2 matching 9 bases. The J call may be incorrect, as the DNA end agrees better with TRBJ2-7. CDR1 is MNHNY, CDR2 SVGAGI, per germline (reference sequence). The CDR3 extends over 14 amino acids. CDR3 loop: CASSYSSGIYEQYF. The CDR3 region has the DNA TGTGCCAGCAGTTATTCTAGCGGGATCTACGAGCAGTACTTC.

The CDR3 coding sequence is TGTGCCAGCAGGGGGGGACAGCTGAATCAGCCCCAGCATTTT. It is translated as CASRGGQLNQPQHF. The gene calls are TRBV6-1 and TRBJ1-5; 7 bases map to TRBD1. The J segment lost 4 bases and the V segment lost 6 bases, leaving 6 bases of the junction unmatched. Germline V gene data show CDR1 as MNHNS and CDR2 as SASEGT. This CDR3 is built from 14 residues.

The CDR3 DNA reads as TGTGCCATCGGGGGCGGCCCGAACACTGAAGCTTTCTTT. Protein: CAIGGGPNTEAFF. The chain employs TRBV10-3 and TRBJ1-1; D perhaps matches TRBD1 (6 bases). The V end was cut by 8 bases, the J end by 1 base, with 11 bases between. The CDR3 sequence is 13 residues long. In germline, CDR1 is ENHRY, CDR2 SYGVKD.

This rearrangement joins TRBV19 to TRBJ2-3; TRBD2 might be the D (6 bases). The CDR3 covers 12 residues. Looked up from germline, CDR1 is LNHDA and CDR2 is SQIVND (reference sequence). V was cut by 3 bases and J by 12 bases, with 13 bases left in between. The CDR3 loop reads CASSMGGTPQYF. In DNA form, the CDR3 reads TGTGCCAGTAGTATGGGCGGGACGCCCCAGTATTTT.

The J gene is TRBJ2-5, the V gene TRBV20-1; D is ambiguous. The J call could be wrong; TRBJ2-7 is a better fit for the DNA end. The CDR3 contains 11 residues. From germline, CDR1 is DFQATT and CDR2 SNEGSKA (reference sequence). CDR3: CSARDEPEQYF. The CDR3, as DNA: TGCAGTGCTAGAGATGAACCCGAGCAGTACTTC.

This clone was detected once. The chain recombines TRBV27 with TRBJ2-1, with D possibly being TRBD1 (5 bases). The CDR3 runs to 13 residues. V lost 3 bases, J lost 7 bases, and 10 bases lay in between. Per the germline V gene, CDR1 is MNHEY and CDR2 is SMNVEV (reference sequence). The CDR3 here is CASSFDSDNEQFF. CDR3 DNA: TGTGCCAGCAGTTTTGACAGCGATAATGAGCAGTTCTTC.

The genes are TRBV27 and TRBJ1-4, with D uncertain. The CDR3 length is 16 residues. Trimming left V 4 bases short and J 0 bases short, with 12 bases between. Looked up from germline, CDR1 is MNHEY and CDR2 is SMNVEV (reference sequence). For the CDR3, the DNA is TGTGCCAGCAGTTCCCAGACCGGGACAACTAATGAAAAACTGTTTTTT. Its protein is CASSSQTGTTNEKLFF.

This clone occurred once. The chain combines TRBV7-2 with TRBJ2-1; D may be TRBD1 (6 bases). The CDR3 spans 14 residues. CDR1 SGHTA and CDR2 FQGNSA come from the germline V gene. V shed 10 bases and J shed 3 bases, with 16 bases lying between them. CDR3 in amino acids: CAIARTVFYNEQFF. Written as DNA, the CDR3 is TGTGCCATCGCCCGGACAGTTTTCTACAATGAGCAGTTCTTC.

The chain recombines TRBV7-9 with TRBJ2-1; 8 bases fit TRBD1. V shed 7 bases, J shed 5 bases, and the junction held 7 bases outside the gene matches. The CDR3 is 14 residues long. The germline gives CDR1 SEHNR, CDR2 FQNEAQ (reference sequence). CDR3 region: CASIYRGTDNEQFF. The CDR3 bases are TGTGCCAGCATCTACAGGGGGACCGACAATGAGCAGTTCTTC.

The V call is TRBV30, the J call TRBJ1-4; 7 positions match TRBD1. Germline loops: CDR1 GTSNPN, CDR2 SVGIG (reference sequence). This CDR3 region has 14 residues. The V gene end was trimmed by 2 bases and the J gene end by 5 bases; junction bases not matched to a gene: 5. DNA of the CDR3: TGTGCCTGGAGTTCCCTGACAGGGAATGAAAAACTGTTTTTT. As protein: CAWSSLTGNEKLFF. Supplemented by reference TRBV30 and TRBJ1-4, the full variable domain reads SQTIHQWPATLVQPVGSPLSLECTVEGTSNPNLYWYRQAAGRGLQLLFYSVGIGQISSEVPQNLSASRPQDRQFILSSKKLLLSDSGFYLCAWSSLTGNEKLFFGSGTQLSVL.

V and J are TRBV4-2 and TRBJ1-5; D remains ambiguous. CDR3 size: 16 residues. The ends were cut back, 1 base at V and 6 bases at J, with 16 bases in the middle. Germline CDR1 reads LGHNA; CDR2 reads YNFKEQ. CDR3 amino acids: CASSQGLGGNTQPQHF. The CDR3 DNA reads as TGTGCCAGCAGCCAAGGATTAGGAGGAAATACTCAGCCCCAGCATTTT.

This clone was recorded once. The CDR3 nucleotides read TGCGCCAGCAGCAGAGGACAGGGGGCCATGAACACTGAAGCTTTCTTT. Translation: CASSRGQGAMNTEAFF. The rearrangement joins TRBV5-1 to TRBJ1-1; 11 bases map to TRBD1. The V gene end was trimmed by 4 bases and the J gene end by 0 bases; junction bases not matched to a gene: 5. The CDR3 sequence is 16 residues long. CDR1 and CDR2 from the germline V gene are SGHRS and YFSETQ.

The table lists this clone with a few counts. The chain uses TRBV9 and TRBJ2-3; maybe TRBD2 (7 bases). Looked up from germline, CDR1 is SGDLS and CDR2 is YYNGEE. V shed 4 bases and J shed 2 bases, with 14 bases lying between them. CDR3 length: 15 amino acids. In DNA, the CDR3 is TGTGCCAGCAGCACGAGGGGGGACTACACAGATACGCAGTATTTT. This encodes CASSTRGDYTDTQYF.

To note about this clone: Germline and junction disagree at one end, which may indicate a read error. The chain has TRBV7-9 and TRBJ2-2; D might be TRBD2 (6 bases). The CDR3 runs to 15 residues. Germline-derived CDR1 and CDR2 are SEHNR and FQNEAQ (reference sequence). CDR3 bases: TGTTCCAGCAGCGCGGGGCTACATTACACCGGGGAGCTGTTTTTT. Translating gives CSSSAGLHYTGELFF.

The rearrangement links TRBV25-1 to TRBJ2-7, with 8 bases fitting TRBD1. The CDR3 consists of 15 residues. Germline V gene data show CDR1 as MGHDK and CDR2 as SYGVNS. J was trimmed by 1 base and V by 3 bases; bases with no gene match: 5. The CDR3 sequence is CASSDPGTGSYEQYF. CDR3 nucleotide sequence: TGTGCCAGCAGTGATCCGGGGACAGGATCCTACGAGCAGTACTTC.

This chain links TRBV5-1 with TRBJ2-1; D is possibly TRBD2 (5 bases). CDR3 length equals 14 residues. The germline V gene encodes CDR1 SGHRS and CDR2 YFSETQ. The ends were cut back, 1 base at V and 4 bases at J, with 9 bases in the middle. CDR3 nucleotide sequence: TGCGCCAGCAGCTTGTACGGGGTTTACAATGAGCAGTTCTTC. It specifies CASSLYGVYNEQFF.